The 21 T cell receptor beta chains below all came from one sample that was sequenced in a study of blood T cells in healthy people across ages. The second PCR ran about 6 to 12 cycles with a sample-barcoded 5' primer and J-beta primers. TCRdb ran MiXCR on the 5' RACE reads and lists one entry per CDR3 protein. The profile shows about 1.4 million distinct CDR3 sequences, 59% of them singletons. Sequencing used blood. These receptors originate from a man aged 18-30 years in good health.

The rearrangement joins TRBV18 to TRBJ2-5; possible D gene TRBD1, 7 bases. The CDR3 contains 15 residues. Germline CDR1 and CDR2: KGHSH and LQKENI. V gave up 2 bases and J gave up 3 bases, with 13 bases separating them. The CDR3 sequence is CASSPEGGGKETQYF. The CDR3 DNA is TGTGCCAGCTCACCAGAAGGAGGGGGCAAAGAGACCCAGTACTTC.

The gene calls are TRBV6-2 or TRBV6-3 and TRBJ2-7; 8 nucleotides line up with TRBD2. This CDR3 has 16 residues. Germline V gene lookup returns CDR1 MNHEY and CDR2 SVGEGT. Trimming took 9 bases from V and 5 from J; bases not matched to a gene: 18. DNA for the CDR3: TGTGCCAGAAAAATAGCGGGAAAGAGAGTTTTGGACGAGCAGTACTTC. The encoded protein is CARKIAGKRVLDEQYF.

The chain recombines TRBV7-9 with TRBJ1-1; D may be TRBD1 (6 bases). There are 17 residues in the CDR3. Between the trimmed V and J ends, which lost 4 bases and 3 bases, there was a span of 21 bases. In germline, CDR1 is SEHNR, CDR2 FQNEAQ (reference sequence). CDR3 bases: TGTGCCAGCAGCTCGCCCTATGGGGGCAGCGATTACACTGAAGCTTTCTTT. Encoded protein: CASSSPYGGSDYTEAFF.

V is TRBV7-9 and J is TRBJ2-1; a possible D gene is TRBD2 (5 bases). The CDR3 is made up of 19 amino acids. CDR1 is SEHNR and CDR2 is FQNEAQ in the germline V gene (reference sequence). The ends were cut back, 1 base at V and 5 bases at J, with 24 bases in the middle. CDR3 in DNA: TGTGCCAGCAGCTTAGTCGAAGCGGTTGGAGAAGGAACCCACAATGAGCAGTTCTTC. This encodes CASSLVEAVGEGTHNEQFF. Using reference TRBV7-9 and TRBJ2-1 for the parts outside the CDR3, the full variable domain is DTGVSQNPRHKITKRGQNVTFRCDPISEHNRLYWYRQTLGQGPEFLTYFQNEAQLEKSRLLSDRFSAERPKGSFSTLEIQRTEQGDSAMYLCASSLVEAVGEGTHNEQFFGPGTRLTVL.

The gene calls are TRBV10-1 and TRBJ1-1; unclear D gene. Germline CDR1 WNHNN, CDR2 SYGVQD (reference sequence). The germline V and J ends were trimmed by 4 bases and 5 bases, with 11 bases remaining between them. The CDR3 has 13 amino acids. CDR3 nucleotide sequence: TGCGCCAGCAGTGTCCGGTCGGTGACTGAAGCTTTCTTT. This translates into CASSVRSVTEAFF.

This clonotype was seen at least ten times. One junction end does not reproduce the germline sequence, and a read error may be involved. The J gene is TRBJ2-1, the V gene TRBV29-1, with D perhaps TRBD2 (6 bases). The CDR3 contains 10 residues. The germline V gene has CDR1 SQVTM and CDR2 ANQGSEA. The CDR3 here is CSGNYNEQFF. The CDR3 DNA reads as TGTAGCGGTAACTACAATGAGCAGTTCTTC.

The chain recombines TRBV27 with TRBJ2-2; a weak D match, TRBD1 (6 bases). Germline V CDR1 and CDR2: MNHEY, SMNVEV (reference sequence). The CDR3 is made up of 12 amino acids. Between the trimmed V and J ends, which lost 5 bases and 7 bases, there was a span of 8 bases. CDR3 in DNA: TGTGCCAGCAGTCAGACAGGCGGGGAGCTGTTTTTT. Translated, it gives CASSQTGGELFF.

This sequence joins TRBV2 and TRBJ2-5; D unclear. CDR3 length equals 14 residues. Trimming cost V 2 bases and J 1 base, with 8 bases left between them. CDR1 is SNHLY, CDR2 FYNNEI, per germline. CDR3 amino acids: CASSEWQSQETQYF. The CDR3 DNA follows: TGTGCCAGCAGTGAATGGCAGTCCCAAGAGACCCAGTACTTC.

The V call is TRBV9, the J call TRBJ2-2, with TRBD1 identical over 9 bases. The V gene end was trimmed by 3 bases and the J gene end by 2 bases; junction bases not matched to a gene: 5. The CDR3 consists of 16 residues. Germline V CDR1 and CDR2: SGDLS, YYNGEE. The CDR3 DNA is TGTGCCAGCAGCGCTTCGGGACAGGGAAACACCGGGGAGCTGTTTTTT. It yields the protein CASSASGQGNTGELFF.

CDR3 DNA sequence: TGCGCCAGCAGCCAAGGGGGGGTTAGCGGGGAGCTGTTTTTT. Protein sequence: CASSQGGVSGELFF. The chain recombines TRBV4-1 with TRBJ2-2; D is possibly TRBD2 (6 bases). V lost 1 base, J lost 7 bases, and 10 bases lay in between. The CDR3 length is 14 residues. Per germline, CDR1 MGHRA and CDR2 YSYEKL.

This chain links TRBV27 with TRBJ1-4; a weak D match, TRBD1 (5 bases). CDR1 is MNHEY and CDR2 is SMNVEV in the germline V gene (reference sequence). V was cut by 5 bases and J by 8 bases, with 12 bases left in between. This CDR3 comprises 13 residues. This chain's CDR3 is CASSPRSGEKLFF. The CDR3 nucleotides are TGTGCCAGCAGTCCCCGGTCAGGGGAAAAACTGTTTTTT.

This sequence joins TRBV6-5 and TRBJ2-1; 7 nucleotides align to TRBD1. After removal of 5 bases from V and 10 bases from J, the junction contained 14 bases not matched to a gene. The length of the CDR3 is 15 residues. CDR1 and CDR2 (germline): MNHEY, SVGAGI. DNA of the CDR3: TGTGCCAGCAGTCGCGCCGGTATTCGGGACAGAGAGCAGTTCTTC. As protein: CASSRAGIRDREQFF.

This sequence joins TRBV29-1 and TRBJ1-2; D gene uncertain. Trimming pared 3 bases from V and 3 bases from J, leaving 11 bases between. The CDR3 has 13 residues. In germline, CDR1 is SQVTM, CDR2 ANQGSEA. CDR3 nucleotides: TGCAGCGTTGATCAAAGGGAGGACTATGGCTACACCTTC. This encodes CSVDQREDYGYTF.

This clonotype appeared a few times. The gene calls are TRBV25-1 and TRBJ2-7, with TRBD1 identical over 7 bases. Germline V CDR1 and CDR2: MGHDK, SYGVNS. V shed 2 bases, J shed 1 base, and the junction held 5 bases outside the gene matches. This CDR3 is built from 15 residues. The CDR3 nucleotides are TGTGCCAGCAGTGAAGAGACAGGGTTATCCTACGAGCAGTACTTC. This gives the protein CASSEETGLSYEQYF.

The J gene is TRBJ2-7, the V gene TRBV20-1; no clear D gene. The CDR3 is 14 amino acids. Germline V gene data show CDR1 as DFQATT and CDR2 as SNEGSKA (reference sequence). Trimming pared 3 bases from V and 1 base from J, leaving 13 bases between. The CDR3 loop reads CSARPRSYSYEQYF. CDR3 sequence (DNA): TGCAGTGCTAGGCCAAGGTCATATTCCTACGAGCAGTACTTC.

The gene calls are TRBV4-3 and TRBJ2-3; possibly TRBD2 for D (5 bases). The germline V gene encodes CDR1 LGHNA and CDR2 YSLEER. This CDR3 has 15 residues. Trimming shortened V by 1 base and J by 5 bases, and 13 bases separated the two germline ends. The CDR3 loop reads CASSQGDRSGDTQYF. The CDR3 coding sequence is TGCGCCAGCAGCCAAGGTGATAGAAGCGGAGATACGCAGTATTTT.

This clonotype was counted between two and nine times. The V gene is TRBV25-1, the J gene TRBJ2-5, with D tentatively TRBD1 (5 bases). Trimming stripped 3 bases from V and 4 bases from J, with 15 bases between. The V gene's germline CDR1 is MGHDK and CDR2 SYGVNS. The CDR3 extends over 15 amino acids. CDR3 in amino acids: CASSDRVGRGETQYF. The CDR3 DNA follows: TGTGCCAGCAGTGATCGTGTGGGGCGAGGAGAGACCCAGTACTTC. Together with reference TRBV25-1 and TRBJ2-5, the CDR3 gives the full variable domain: EADIYQTPRYLVIGTGKKITLECSQTMGHDKMYWYQQDPGMELHLIHYSYGVNSTEKGDLSSESTVSRIRTEHFPLTLESARPSHTSQYLCASSDRVGRGETQYFGPGTRLLVL.

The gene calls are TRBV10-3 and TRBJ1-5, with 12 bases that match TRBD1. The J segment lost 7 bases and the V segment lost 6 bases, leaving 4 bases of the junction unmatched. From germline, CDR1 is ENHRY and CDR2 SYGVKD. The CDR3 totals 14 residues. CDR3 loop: CAIRGQGADQPQHF. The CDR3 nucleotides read TGTGCCATCAGGGGACAGGGGGCCGACCAGCCCCAGCATTTT.

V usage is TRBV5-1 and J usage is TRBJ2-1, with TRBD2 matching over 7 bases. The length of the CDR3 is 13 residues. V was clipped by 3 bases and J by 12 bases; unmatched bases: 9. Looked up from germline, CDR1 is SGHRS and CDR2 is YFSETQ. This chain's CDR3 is CASSSTSDLRQFF. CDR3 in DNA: TGCGCCAGCAGCTCCACTAGCGATCTCCGGCAGTTCTTC.

CDR3 in amino acids: CAISHRQGETVNEQFF. The DNA for the CDR3 is TGTGCCATCAGTCACCGACAGGGGGAAACAGTCAATGAGCAGTTCTTC. V usage is TRBV10-3 and J usage is TRBJ2-1; 9 bases align to TRBD1. CDR3 size: 16 residues. Per the germline V gene, CDR1 is ENHRY and CDR2 is SYGVKD. V gave up 5 bases and J gave up 6 bases; unmatched junction bases: 11.

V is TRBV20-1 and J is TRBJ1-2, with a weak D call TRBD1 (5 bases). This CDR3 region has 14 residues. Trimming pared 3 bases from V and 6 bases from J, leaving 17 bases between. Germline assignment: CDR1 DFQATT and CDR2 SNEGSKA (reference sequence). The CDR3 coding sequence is TGCAGTGCTAGGAATGATGGGGCGGAAGATGGCTACACCTTC. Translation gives CSARNDGAEDGYTF.